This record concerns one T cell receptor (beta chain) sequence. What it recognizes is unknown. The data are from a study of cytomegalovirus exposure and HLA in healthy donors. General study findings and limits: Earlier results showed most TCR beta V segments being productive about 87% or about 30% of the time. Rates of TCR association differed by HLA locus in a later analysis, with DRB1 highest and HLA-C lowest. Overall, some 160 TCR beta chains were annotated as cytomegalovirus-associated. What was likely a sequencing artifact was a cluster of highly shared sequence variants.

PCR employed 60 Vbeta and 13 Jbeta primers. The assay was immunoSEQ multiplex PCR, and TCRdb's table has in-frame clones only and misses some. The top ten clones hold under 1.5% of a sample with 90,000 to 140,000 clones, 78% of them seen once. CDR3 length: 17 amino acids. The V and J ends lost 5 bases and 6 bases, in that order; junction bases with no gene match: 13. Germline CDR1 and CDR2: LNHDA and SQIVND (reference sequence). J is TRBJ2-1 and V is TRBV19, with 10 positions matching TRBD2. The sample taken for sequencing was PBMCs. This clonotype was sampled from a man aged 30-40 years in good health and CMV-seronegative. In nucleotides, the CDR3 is TGTGCCAGTAGTGGACGGAGACTAGCGGGCGTTGCCAATGAGCAGTTCTTC. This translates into CASSGRRLAGVANEQFF.